One T cell receptor (beta chain) is described in this entry. These data belong to a study of blood T cell repertoires in COVID-19. Study details: Acute and convalescent COVID-19 specimens originated in the United States, Italy and Spain. T cells, B-cell-depleted T cells, or PBMCs provided the cDNA or gDNA that served as material.

Original handling: Reference gene primer amplification in the assay estimated nucleated cell counts. TCRdb keeps only in-frame clones here, not all; method: immunoSEQ multiplex PCR. D and trimming were read from the DNA, whereas the V and J calls and clone size are those reported in that table. The table lists under 250,000 clones, over 80% of them singletons, with around 25% in the top ten. The CDR3 totals 16 residues. V lost 3 bases to trimming and J lost 0 bases, with 13 bases between them. Germline assignment: CDR1 LGHDT and CDR2 YNNKEL (reference sequence). The chain couples TRBV3-1 (or the pseudogene TRBV3-2) to TRBJ2-3; D may be TRBD1 (5 bases). Input material: peripheral blood. The TCR comes from a middle-aged man with acute or convalescent COVID-19. The CDR3 nucleotides are TGTGCCAGCAGCCACACAGGAGCTCCTAGCACAGATACGCAGTATTTT. Amino acids: CASSHTGAPSTDTQYF.